This T cell receptor (beta chain) was captured by sequencing in a study of blood T cells in healthy people across ages. Findings of the study overall: Naive CD4+ cell counts and diversity both ran higher in long-lived than in aged donors. Per million T cells, the diversity of TCR beta decreased roughly linearly as age advanced.

Donors were healthy Caucasian individuals from Russia aged roughly 6 to 90. A remark on this clonotype: Its antigen remains unknown.

The germline gives CDR1 MDHEN, CDR2 SYDVKM. Trimming pared 5 bases from V and 6 bases from J, leaving 14 bases between. The CDR3 runs 13 residues. Then a second PCR, running about 6 to 12 cycles, was carried out with a sample-barcoded 5' primer and a J-beta primer mix. TCRdb independently ran MiXCR on the 5' RACE reads; one entry per CDR3 protein. This sample yields approximately 2,000,000 distinct CDR3 sequences, of which 35% to 50% are seen a single time; 23% belongs to the top ten. This TCR was recovered from a human donor in good health. This chain joins TRBV28 and TRBJ2-7; D is perhaps TRBD2 (6 bases). Sequenced sample: blood. DNA of the CDR3: TGTGCCAGCAGTCGACTAGAACAGCTCGAGCAGTACTTC. Translating it yields CASSRLEQLEQYF.